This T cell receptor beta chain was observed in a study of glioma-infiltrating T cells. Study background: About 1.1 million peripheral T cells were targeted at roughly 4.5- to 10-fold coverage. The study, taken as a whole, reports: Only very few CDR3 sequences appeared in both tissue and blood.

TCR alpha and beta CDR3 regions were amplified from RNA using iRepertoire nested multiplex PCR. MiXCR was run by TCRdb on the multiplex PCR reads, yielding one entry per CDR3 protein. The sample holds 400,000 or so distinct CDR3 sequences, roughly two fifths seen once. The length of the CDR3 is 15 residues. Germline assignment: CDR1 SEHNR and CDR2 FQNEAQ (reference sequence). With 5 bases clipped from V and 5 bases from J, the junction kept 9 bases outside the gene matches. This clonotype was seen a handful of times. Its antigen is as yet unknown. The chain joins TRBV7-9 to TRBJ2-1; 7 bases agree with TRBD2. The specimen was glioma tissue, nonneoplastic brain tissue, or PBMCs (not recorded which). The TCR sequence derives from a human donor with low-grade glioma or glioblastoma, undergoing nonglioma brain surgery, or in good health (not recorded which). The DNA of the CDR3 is TGTGCCAGCAGCCAAACCCGGGACTACAACAATGAGCAGTTCTTC. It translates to CASSQTRDYNNEQFF.